This T cell receptor beta chain was identified during a study of post-analysis software for immune sequencing data. Study-wide results and limits: Same-batch samples co-clustered strongly by F measure. Multiple sclerosis patients showed significantly lower normalized Chao1 diversity than controls did. In patients, four to six TRBV segments were more frequent than in controls, with TRBV5-6, TRBV5-1 and TRBV20-1 among them.

The library was made from cDNA and included unique molecular identifiers. The source material, about 0.9 to 11 million T cells, gave rise to roughly 500,000 cDNA molecules. From the PCR reads, TCRdb called clonotypes with MiXCR, one entry per CDR3 protein. The table has about 200,000 distinct CDR3 sequences, 25% to 30% seen once. As to this clonotype: Its antigen is not identified.

From germline, CDR1 is SGHTA and CDR2 FQGNSA. V lost 5 bases to trimming and J lost 1 base; unmatched junction nucleotides: 5. The length of the CDR3 is 14 residues. The TCR comes from a girl aged 2 to 17 with multiple sclerosis. Sequences were obtained from blood. J is TRBJ2-7 and V is TRBV7-2, with 7 bases lining up with TRBD2. DNA for the CDR3: TGTGCCAGCAGCCCGAGGCGGGGGTCCTACGAGCAGTACTTC. Translating it yields CASSPRRGSYEQYF.